The clone carrying this T cell receptor beta chain occurred a few times. No antigen is known for it. The V end lost 0 bases, the J end lost 3 bases, and 7 bases lay between the germline ends. The germline gives CDR1 SGHRS, CDR2 YFSETQ. CDR3 length: 14 amino acids. Together with a sample-barcoded 5' primer, a J-beta primer mix was included in a second PCR lasting about 7 to 11 cycles. MiXCR, run by TCRdb on the 5' RACE reads, gives a single entry per CDR3 protein. Of about 1.6 million distinct CDR3 sequences listed, about 32% are singletons. The data belong to a study of blood T cells in healthy people across ages. Study-level results: Observed TCR beta diversity per million T cells went down as age went up. This fall followed a roughly linear course with age.

The receptor was derived from a woman under 40 in good health. The V gene is TRBV5-1, the J gene TRBJ1-5; D is unclear. Sequences were obtained from blood. The CDR3 DNA follows: TGCGCCAGCAGCTTGGACTCACTCAATCAGCCCCAGCATTTT. Translated, it gives CASSLDSLNQPQHF.